Listed here is a single T cell receptor (beta chain). Its antigen remains unknown. This sample was included in a study of cytomegalovirus exposure and HLA in healthy donors. Vbeta (60) and Jbeta (13) primers were used in the PCR. The data were produced by immunoSEQ multiplex PCR, yet TCRdb's version contains in-frame clones alone and is incomplete. The sample holds approximately 150,000 clones, approximately 79% seen once. V lost 3 bases and J lost 0; bases outside the gene matches: 7. Per germline, CDR1 SGHRS and CDR2 YFSETQ. CDR3 size: 18 residues. Study findings and constraints: Reports indicate that TCR beta sequences accurately predicted the HLA-A and HLA-B alleles of most subjects. In presence/absence analyses, roughly uniform sequencing depth across donors was assumed.

The sequencing sample was made of PBMCs. The gene calls are TRBV5-1 and TRBJ2-6, with TRBD1 matching 9 bases. The sequence was collected from a woman in her 30s in good health and CMV-seronegative. CDR3 in amino acids: CASSSSGTGLSGANVLTF. Here the CDR3 DNA reads TGCGCCAGCAGCTCTTCCGGGACAGGGCTCTCTGGGGCCAACGTCCTGACTTTC.